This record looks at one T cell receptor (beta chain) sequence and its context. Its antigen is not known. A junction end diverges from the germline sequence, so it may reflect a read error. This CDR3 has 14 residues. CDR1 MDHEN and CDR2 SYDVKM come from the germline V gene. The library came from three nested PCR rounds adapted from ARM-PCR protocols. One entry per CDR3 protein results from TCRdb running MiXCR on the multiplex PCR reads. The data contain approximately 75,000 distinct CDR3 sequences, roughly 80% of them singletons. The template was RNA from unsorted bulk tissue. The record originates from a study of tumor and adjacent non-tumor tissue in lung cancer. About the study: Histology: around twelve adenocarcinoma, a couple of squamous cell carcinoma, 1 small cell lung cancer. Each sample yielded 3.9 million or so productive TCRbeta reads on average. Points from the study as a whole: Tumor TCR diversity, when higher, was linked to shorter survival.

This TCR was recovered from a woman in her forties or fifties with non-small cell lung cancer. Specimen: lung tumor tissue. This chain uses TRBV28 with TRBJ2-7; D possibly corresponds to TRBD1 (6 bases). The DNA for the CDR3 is TGTGCCAGCAGTGCAATGGGGGACAAACACGAACAGTACTTC. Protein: CASSAMGDKHEQYF. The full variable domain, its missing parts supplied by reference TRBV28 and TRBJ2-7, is DVKVTQSSRYLVKRTGEKVFLECVQDMDHENMFWYRQDPGLGLRLIYFSYDVKMKEKGDIPEGYSVSREKKERFSLILESASTNQTSMYLCASSAMGDKHEQYFGPGTRLTVT.